One sample yielded the 8 T cell receptor beta chains listed below, sequenced in a study of blood T cell repertoires in COVID-19. The method was immunoSEQ multiplex PCR; TCRdb's version includes in-frame clones alone and lacks a portion of them. The sample yields fewer than 130,000 clones, 72% seen once. The sequenced sample was peripheral blood. Source of these receptors: a woman between 55 and 75 years old with acute or convalescent COVID-19.

This sequence joins TRBV5-1 and TRBJ2-7; a weak D match, TRBD1 (6 bases). The germline V gene has CDR1 SGHRS and CDR2 YFSETQ. There are 14 residues in the CDR3. Trimming left V 2 bases short and J 2 bases short, with 11 bases between. CDR3 protein: CASSLNRDTYEQYF. The CDR3 nucleotides read TGCGCCAGCAGCTTAAACAGGGATACCTACGAGCAGTACTTC.

This chain connects TRBV27 to TRBJ1-5; D perhaps matches TRBD1 (5 bases). Germline V CDR1 and CDR2: MNHEY, SMNVEV (reference sequence). CDR3 length equals 14 residues. Trimming removed 6 bases at V and 1 base at J, with 10 bases between. The CDR3 DNA reads TGTGCCAGCAGCCAGGGTGGGAGCAATCAGCCCCAGCATTTT. Its protein product is CASSQGGSNQPQHF.

CDR3 DNA sequence: TGTGCCAGCGGTATACTCTATGGCTACACCTTC. This sequence encodes CASGILYGYTF. The chain is built from TRBV12-3 or TRBV12-4 and TRBJ1-2, with unresolved D. Between the trimmed V and J ends, which lost 8 bases and 4 bases, there was a span of 8 bases. The CDR3 sequence is 11 residues long.

The chain employs TRBV25-1 and TRBJ1-1; TRBD1 aligns across 7 bases. The V and J ends lost 5 bases and 5 bases, in that order; junction bases with no gene match: 14. Germline-derived CDR1 and CDR2 are MGHDK and SYGVNS. This CDR3 contains 16 residues. The CDR3 nucleotides are TGTGCCAGCAGTCTTAATAAGGGGGCAATCGGTACTGAAGCTTTCTTT. This sequence encodes CASSLNKGAIGTEAFF.

The chain carries TRBV11-2 and TRBJ1-2; D may be TRBD1 (6 bases). The CDR3 length is 13 residues. Trimming shortened V by 5 bases and J by 5 bases, and 12 bases separated the two germline ends. The germline CDR1 and CDR2 sequences are SGHAT and FQNNGV. This CDR3 is CASSNTGSYGYTF. The CDR3 nucleotides are TGTGCCAGCAGCAACACAGGGTCATATGGCTACACCTTC. Full variable domain (outside the CDR3, taken from reference TRBV11-2 and TRBJ1-2): EAGVAQSPRYKIIEKRQSVAFWCNPISGHATLYWYQQILGQGPKLLIQFQNNGVVDDSQLPKDRFSAERLKGVDSTLKIQPAKLEDSAVYLCASSNTGSYGYTFGSGTRLTVV.

V usage is TRBV7-2 and J usage is TRBJ2-1, with 9 bases matching TRBD1. The CDR3 runs 14 residues. J lost 8 bases, V lost 5 bases, and 7 bases had no gene match. The germline V gene has CDR1 SGHTA and CDR2 FQGNSA. The CDR3 nucleotides read TGTGCCAGCAGCCCCGGGACAGGGAACGATGAGCAGTTCTTC. This codes for CASSPGTGNDEQFF.

The genes are TRBV13 and TRBJ2-7; D gene ambiguous. Germline V gene lookup returns CDR1 PRHDT and CDR2 FYEKMQ (reference sequence). This CDR3 is built from 13 residues. The V gene lost 5 bases and the J gene lost 1 base, with 9 bases spanning the gap. The DNA for the CDR3 is TGTGCCAGCAGCCCCTCACAGTCCTACGAGCAGTACTTC. Translating it yields CASSPSQSYEQYF.

The chain joins TRBV5-1 to TRBJ2-3, with a weak D call TRBD2 (6 bases). CDR1 and CDR2 (germline): SGHRS, YFSETQ. The CDR3 runs to 15 residues. V lost 0 bases to trimming and J lost 1 base, with 9 bases between them. The CDR3 here is CASSLELARTDTQYF. CDR3 sequence (DNA): TGCGCCAGCAGCTTGGAACTAGCCCGCACAGATACGCAGTATTTT.